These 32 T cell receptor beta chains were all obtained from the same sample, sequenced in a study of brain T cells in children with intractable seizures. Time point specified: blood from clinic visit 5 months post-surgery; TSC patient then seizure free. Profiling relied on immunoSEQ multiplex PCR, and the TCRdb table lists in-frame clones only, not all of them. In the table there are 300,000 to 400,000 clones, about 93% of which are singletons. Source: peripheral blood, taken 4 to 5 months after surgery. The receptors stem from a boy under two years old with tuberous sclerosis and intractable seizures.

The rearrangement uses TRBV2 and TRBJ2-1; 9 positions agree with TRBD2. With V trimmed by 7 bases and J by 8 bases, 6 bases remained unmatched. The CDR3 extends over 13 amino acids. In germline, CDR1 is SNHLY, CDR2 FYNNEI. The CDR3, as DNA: TGTGCCAGCAATAGACTAGCGGTCGATGAGCAGTTCTTC. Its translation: CASNRLAVDEQFF.

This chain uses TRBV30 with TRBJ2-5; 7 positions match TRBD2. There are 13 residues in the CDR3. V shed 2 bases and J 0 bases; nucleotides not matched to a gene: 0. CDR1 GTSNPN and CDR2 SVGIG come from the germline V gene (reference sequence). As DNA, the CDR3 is TGTGCCTGGAGTAGCGGGAACCAAGAGACCCAGTACTTC. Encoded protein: CAWSSGNQETQYF.

The CDR3 DNA is TGTGCCAGCAGCGCCGCCCGGACGATGCAGTACTTC. It yields the protein CASSAARTMQYF. The chain couples TRBV7-9 to TRBJ2-7, with D hard to call. V lost 5 bases and J 9 bases, leaving 14 bases between the germline ends. This CDR3 comprises 12 residues. Looked up from germline, CDR1 is SEHNR and CDR2 is FQNEAQ (reference sequence).

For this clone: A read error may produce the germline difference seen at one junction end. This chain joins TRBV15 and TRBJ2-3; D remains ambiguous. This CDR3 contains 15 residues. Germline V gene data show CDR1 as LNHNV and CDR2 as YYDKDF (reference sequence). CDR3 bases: TGTGCCACCAGCGGAGAGTATCGGCGACAAGATACGCAGTATTTT. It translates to CATSGEYRRQDTQYF.

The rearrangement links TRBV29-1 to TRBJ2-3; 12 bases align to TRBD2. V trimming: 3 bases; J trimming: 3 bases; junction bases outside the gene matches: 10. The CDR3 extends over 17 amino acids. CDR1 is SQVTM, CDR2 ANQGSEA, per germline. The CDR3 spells CSVDGEGLAGKTDTQYF. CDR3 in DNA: TGCAGCGTTGACGGGGAAGGACTAGCGGGGAAGACAGATACGCAGTATTTT.

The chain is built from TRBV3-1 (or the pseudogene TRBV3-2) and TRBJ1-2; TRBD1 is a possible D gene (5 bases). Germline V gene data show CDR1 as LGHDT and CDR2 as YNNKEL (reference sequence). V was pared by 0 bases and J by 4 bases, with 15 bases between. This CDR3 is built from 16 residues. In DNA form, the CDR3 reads TGTGCCAGCAGCCAAGACGCCTTGGGGGGGAGCTATGGCTACACCTTC. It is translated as CASSQDALGGSYGYTF.

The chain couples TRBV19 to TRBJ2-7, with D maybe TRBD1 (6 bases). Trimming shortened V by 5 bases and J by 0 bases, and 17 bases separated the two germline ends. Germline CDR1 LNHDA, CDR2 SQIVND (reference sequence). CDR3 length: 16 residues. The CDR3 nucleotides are TGTGCCAGTAGTTTCAGGGTTGGGGGCACCTCCTACGAGCAGTACTTC. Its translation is CASSFRVGGTSYEQYF. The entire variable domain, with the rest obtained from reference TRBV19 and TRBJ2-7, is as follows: DGGITQSPKYLFRKEGQNVTLSCEQNLNHDAMYWYRQDPGQGLRLIYYSQIVNDFQKGDIAEGYSVSREKKESFPLTVTSAQKNPTAFYLCASSFRVGGTSYEQYFGPGTRLTVT.

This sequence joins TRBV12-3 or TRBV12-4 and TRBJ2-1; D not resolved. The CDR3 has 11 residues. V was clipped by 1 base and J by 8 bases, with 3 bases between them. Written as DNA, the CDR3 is TGTGCCAGCAGTTTAGGGGATGAGCAGTTCTTC. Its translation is CASSLGDEQFF.

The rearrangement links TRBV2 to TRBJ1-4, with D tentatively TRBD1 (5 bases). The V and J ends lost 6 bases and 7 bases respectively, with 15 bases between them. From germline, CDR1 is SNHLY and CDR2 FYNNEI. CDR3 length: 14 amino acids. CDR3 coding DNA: TGTGCCAGCAGCGTCGGAATGGGGGGTGAAAAACTGTTTTTT. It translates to CASSVGMGGEKLFF.

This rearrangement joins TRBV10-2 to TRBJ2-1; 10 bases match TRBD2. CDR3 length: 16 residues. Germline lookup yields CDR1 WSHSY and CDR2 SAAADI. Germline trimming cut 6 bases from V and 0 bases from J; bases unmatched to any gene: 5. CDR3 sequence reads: CASSLAGASSYNEQFF. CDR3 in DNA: TGCGCCAGCAGCCTAGCGGGAGCTAGCTCCTACAATGAGCAGTTCTTC.

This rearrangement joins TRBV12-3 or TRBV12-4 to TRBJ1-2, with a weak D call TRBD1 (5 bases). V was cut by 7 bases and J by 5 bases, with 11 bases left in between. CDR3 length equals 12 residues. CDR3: CASTHQGYGYTF. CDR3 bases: TGTGCCAGCACCCATCAGGGTTATGGCTACACCTTC.

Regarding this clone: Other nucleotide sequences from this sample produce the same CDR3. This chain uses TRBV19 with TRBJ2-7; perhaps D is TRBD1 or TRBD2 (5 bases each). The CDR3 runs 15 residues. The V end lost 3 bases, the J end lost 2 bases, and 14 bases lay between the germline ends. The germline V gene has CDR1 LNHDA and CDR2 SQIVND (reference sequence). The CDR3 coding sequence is TGTGCCAGTAGTATCGGGGCAGGAGGCCCCTACGAGCAGTACTTC. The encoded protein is CASSIGAGGPYEQYF.

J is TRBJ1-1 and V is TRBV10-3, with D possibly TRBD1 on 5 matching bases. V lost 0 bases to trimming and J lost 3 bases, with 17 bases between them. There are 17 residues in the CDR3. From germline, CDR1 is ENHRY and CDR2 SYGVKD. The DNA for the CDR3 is TGTGCCATCAGTGAGTCCCGGGGGAGGGCCCGGGACACTGAAGCTTTCTTT. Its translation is CAISESRGRARDTEAFF.

The CDR3, as DNA: TGTGCCAGCACCCAAGGAGTAGGTGGCGGGGAGCTGTTTTTT. Its translation is CASTQGVGGGELFF. V is TRBV7-6 and J is TRBJ2-2; D gene ambiguous. Germline-derived CDR1 and CDR2 are SGHVS and FNYEAQ. With 7 bases removed from V and 7 bases from J, the gap between germline ends came to 16 bases. The CDR3 runs 14 residues.

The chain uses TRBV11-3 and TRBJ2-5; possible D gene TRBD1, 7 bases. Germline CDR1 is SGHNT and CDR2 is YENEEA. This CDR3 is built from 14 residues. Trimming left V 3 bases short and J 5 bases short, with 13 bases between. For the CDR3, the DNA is TGTGCCAGCAGCTTTCCCCAGGGGGGCGAGACCCAGTACTTC. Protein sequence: CASSFPQGGETQYF.

The CDR3 DNA sequence: TGTGCCAGCAGCTTAATGGGACTAGCGGGGGAACAAGAGACCCAGTACTTC. As protein: CASSLMGLAGEQETQYF. The rearrangement joins TRBV7-9 to TRBJ2-5; 14 bases line up with TRBD2. CDR3 length: 17 amino acids. With V trimmed by 2 bases and J by 2 bases, 4 bases remained unmatched. Per the germline V gene, CDR1 is SEHNR and CDR2 is FQNEAQ (reference sequence).

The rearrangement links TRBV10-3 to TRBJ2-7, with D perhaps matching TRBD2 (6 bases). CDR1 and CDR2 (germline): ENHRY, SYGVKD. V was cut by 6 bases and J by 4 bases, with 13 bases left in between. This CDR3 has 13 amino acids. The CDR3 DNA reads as TGTGCCATCAGCCGGGACTCCACATACGAGCAGTACTTC. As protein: CAISRDSTYEQYF.

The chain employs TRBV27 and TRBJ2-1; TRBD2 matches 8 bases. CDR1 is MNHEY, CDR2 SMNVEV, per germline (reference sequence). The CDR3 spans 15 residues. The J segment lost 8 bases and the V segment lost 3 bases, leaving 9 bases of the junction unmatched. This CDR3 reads CASSFGSGSLDEQFF. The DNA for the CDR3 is TGTGCCAGCAGTTTCGGAAGCGGGAGCTTGGATGAGCAGTTCTTC.

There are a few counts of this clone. This CDR3 reads CASGGQGGQYF. For the CDR3, the DNA is TGTGCCAGCGGTGGACAAGGGGGCCAGTACTTC. V usage is TRBV13 and J usage is TRBJ2-5; maybe TRBD1 (6 bases). The ends were cut back, 8 bases at V and 10 bases at J, with 14 bases in the middle. CDR3 length equals 11 residues. The V gene's germline CDR1 is PRHDT and CDR2 FYEKMQ (reference sequence).

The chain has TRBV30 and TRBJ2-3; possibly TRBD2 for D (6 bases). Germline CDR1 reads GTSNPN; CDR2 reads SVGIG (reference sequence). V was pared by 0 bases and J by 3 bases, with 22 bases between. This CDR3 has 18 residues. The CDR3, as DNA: TGTGCCTGGAGTGTACCCCGCGGACTATGGGATGGTACAGATACGCAGTATTTT. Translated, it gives CAWSVPRGLWDGTDTQYF.

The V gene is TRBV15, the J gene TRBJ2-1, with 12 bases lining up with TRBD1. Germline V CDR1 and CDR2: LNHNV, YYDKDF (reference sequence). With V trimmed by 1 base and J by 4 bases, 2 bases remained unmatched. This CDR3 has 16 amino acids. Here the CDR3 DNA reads TGTGCCACCAGCAGAGGGGGACAGGGGGCATACAATGAGCAGTTCTTC. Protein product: CATSRGGQGAYNEQFF.

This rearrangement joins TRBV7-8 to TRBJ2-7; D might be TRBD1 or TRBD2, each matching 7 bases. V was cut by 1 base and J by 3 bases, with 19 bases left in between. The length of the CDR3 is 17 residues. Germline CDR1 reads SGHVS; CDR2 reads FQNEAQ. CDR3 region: CASSLEGAGVSNYEQYF. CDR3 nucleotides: TGTGCCAGCAGCTTAGAGGGGGCGGGGGTTTCAAACTACGAGCAGTACTTC.

The CDR3 loop reads CASSFAGLNEQFF. CDR3 nucleotide sequence: TGTGCCAGCAGCTTTGCCGGGTTGAATGAGCAGTTCTTC. The chain couples TRBV7-6 to TRBJ2-1; D gene unclear. The V end was cut by 3 bases, the J end by 7 bases, with 10 bases between. CDR3 length equals 13 residues. Germline V lookup: CDR1 SGHVS, CDR2 FNYEAQ.

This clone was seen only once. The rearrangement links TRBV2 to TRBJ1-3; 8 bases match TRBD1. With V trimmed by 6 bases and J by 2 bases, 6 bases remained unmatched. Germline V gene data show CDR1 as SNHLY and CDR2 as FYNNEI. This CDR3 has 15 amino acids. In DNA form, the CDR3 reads TGTGCCAGCAGCCCTGGGGACAGGCCTGGAAACACCATATATTTT. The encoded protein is CASSPGDRPGNTIYF.

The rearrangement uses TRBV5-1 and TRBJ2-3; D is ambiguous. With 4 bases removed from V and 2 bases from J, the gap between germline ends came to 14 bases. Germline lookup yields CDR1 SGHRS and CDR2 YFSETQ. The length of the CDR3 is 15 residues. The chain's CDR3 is CASSPNLPSTDTQYF. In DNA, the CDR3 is TGCGCCAGCAGCCCAAACCTCCCCTCCACAGATACGCAGTATTTT.

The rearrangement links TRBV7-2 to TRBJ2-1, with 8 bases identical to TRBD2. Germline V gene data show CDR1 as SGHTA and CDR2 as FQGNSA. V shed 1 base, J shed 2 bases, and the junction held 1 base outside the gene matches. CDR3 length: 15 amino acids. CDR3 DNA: TGTGCCAGCAGCTTAGGGGGACTAGCCTACAATGAGCAGTTCTTC. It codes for CASSLGGLAYNEQFF. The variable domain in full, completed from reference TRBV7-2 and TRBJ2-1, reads GAGVSQSPSNKVTEKGKDVELRCDPISGHTALYWYRQSLGQGLEFLIYFQGNSAPDKSGLPSDRFSAERTGGSVSTLTIQRTQQEDSAVYLCASSLGGLAYNEQFFGPGTRLTVL.

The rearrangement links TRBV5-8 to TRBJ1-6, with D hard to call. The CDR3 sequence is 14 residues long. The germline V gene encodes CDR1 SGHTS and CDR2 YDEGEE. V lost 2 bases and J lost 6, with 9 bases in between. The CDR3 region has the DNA TGTGCCAGCAGCTTCGTTGTCCGTAATTCACCCCTCCACTTT. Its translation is CASSFVVRNSPLHF.

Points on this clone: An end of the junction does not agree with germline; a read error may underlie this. The CDR3 sequence: CATRSARDSNNEQFF. In DNA, the CDR3 is TGTGCCACCAGATCGGCCCGGGACTCCAACAATGAGCAGTTCTTC. The rearrangement uses TRBV24-1 and TRBJ2-1; a possible D gene is TRBD2 (6 bases). Germline assignment: CDR1 KGHDR and CDR2 SFDVKD. This CDR3 has 15 residues.

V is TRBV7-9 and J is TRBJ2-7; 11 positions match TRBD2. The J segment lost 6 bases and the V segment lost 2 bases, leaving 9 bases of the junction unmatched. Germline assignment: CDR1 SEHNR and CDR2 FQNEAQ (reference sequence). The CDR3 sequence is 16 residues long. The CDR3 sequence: CASSLLLTSGTGEQYF. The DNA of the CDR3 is TGTGCCAGCAGCTTACTGTTGACTAGCGGGACGGGCGAGCAGTACTTC. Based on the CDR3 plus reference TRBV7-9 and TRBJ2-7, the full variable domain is DTGVSQNPRHKITKRGQNVTFRCDPISEHNRLYWYRQTLGQGPEFLTYFQNEAQLEKSRLLSDRFSAERPKGSFSTLEIQRTEQGDSAMYLCASSLLLTSGTGEQYFGPGTRLTVT.

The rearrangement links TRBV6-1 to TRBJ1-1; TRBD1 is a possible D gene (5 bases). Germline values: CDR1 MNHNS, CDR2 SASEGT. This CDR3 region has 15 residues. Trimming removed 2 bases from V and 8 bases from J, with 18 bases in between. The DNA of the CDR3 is TGTGCCAGCAGTGAATTGGGGGGACGGCTTGAAGAAGCTTTCTTT. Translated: CASSELGGRLEEAFF.

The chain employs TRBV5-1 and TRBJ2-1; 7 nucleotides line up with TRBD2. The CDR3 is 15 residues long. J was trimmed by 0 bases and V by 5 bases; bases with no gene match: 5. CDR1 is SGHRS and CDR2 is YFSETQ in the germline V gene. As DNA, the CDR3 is TGCGCCAGCAGAAGAGCGGGAAGCTCCTACAATGAGCAGTTCTTC. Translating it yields CASRRAGSSYNEQFF.

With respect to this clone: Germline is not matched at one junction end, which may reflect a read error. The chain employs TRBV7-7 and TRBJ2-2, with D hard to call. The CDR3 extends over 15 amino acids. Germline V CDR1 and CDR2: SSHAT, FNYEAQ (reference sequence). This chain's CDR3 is CASSFSNSNTGELFF. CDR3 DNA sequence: TGTGCTAGCAGCTTTAGTAACTCTAACACCGGGGAGCTGTTTTTT.